These 10 T cell receptor beta chains were sequenced from one sample in a study of response to subunit inactivated influenza vaccine. MiXCR, applied by TCRdb to the RT-PCR reads, yields one record per CDR3 protein. The sample yields around 540,000 distinct CDR3 sequences, roughly 12% seen once. The sequencing here drew on PBMCs from blood, taken on the day of vaccination. These receptors were collected from a man aged 50 to 59 who received an inactivated influenza vaccine.

A few counts support this clonotype. The V call is TRBV7-8, the J call TRBJ2-7; maybe TRBD1 (5 bases). V lost 5 bases and J lost 7, with 21 bases in between. The CDR3 consists of 15 residues. The germline gives CDR1 SGHVS, CDR2 FQNEAQ. CDR3 sequence (DNA): TGTGCCAGCAGCAAAACCCGAATAGCCCCAGGGGAGCAGTACTTC. This encodes CASSKTRIAPGEQYF. The full variable domain, its missing parts supplied by reference TRBV7-8 and TRBJ2-7, is GAGVSQSPRYKVAKRGQDVALRCDPISGHVSLFWYQQALGQGPEFLTYFQNEAQLDKSGLPSDRFFAERPEGSVSTLKIQRTQQEDSAVYLCASSKTRIAPGEQYFGPGTRLTVT.

The rearrangement joins TRBV12-3 or TRBV12-4 to TRBJ1-3, with D possibly being TRBD1 (5 bases). The V and J ends lost 5 bases and 0 bases respectively, with 11 bases between them. There are 15 residues in the CDR3. The CDR3 nucleotides are TGTGCCAGCAGTAATCAGGGTTTCTCTGGAAACACCATATATTTT. This gives the protein CASSNQGFSGNTIYF.

At least ten counts were recorded for this clonotype. The chain carries TRBV7-9 and TRBJ2-7; no clear D. Trimming stripped 4 bases from V and 9 bases from J, with 10 bases between. Per the germline V gene, CDR1 is SEHNR and CDR2 is FQNEAQ (reference sequence). The CDR3 extends over 11 amino acids. DNA of the CDR3: TGTGCCAGCAGCTCTGGACGAGGGCAGTACTTC. Translation gives CASSSGRGQYF.

This clonotype showed up just a few times. V usage is TRBV6-5 and J usage is TRBJ1-1; 7 nucleotides match TRBD1. Germline V gene sequence: CDR1 MNHEY, CDR2 SVGAGI. This CDR3 has 12 amino acids. The J segment lost 4 bases and the V segment lost 7 bases, leaving 3 bases of the junction unmatched. CDR3 nucleotide sequence: TGTGCCAGCATTGGGACAGCCACTGAAGCTTTCTTT. It codes for CASIGTATEAFF.

This clonotype was observed at least ten times. The chain joins TRBV5-1 to TRBJ2-7, with D tentatively TRBD1 (5 bases). CDR3 length: 14 residues. Germline V gene lookup returns CDR1 SGHRS and CDR2 YFSETQ. V was cut by 0 bases and J by 7 bases, with 14 bases left in between. The CDR3 DNA reads as TGCGCCAGCAGCTTGGAAGCCCAGGGAAGAGAGCAGTACTTC. Its translation is CASSLEAQGREQYF.

The rearrangement uses TRBV20-1 and TRBJ2-7, with 7 bases identical to TRBD2. This CDR3 spans 15 amino acids. V dropped 3 bases and J dropped 6; count of bases not matched to a gene: 14. The germline CDR1 and CDR2 sequences are DFQATT and SNEGSKA (reference sequence). The CDR3 bases are TGCAGTGCTAGTAGTCTCAGAGCGGGATCGATCGAGCAGTACTTC. It yields the protein CSASSLRAGSIEQYF.

Concerning this clonotype: A much larger clonotype is one base distant, so this may be a read error. The V and J genes are TRBV12-3 or TRBV12-4 and TRBJ1-2; 8 bases agree with TRBD1. The CDR3 consists of 14 residues. This CDR3 is CASSLVGQGGGYNF. Written as DNA, the CDR3 is TGTGCCAGCAGTTTAGTCGGACAGGGTGGTGGCTACAACTTC.

This clonotype has just a few counts. V and J are TRBV5-6 and TRBJ2-5; tentatively, D is TRBD1 (6 bases). CDR1 and CDR2 (germline): SGHDT, YYEEEE. The germline V and J ends were trimmed by 1 base and 5 bases, with 12 bases remaining between them. This CDR3 has 14 amino acids. In DNA form, the CDR3 reads TGTGCCAGCAGCTTGTTGGGGGCGAGGGAGACCCAGTACTTC. Its translation is CASSLLGARETQYF.

At least ten counts were recorded for this clonotype. This rearrangement joins TRBV4-1 to TRBJ1-1, with D uncertain. In germline, CDR1 is MGHRA, CDR2 YSYEKL. The V gene lost 3 bases and the J gene lost 4 bases, with 15 bases spanning the gap. This CDR3 contains 15 residues. The CDR3 DNA sequence: TGCGCCAGCAGCCATCAACCCATTACGGGCACTGAAGCTTTCTTT. Protein: CASSHQPITGTEAFF.

This clonotype was found a few times. The genes are TRBV20-1 and TRBJ2-7; possible D gene TRBD1, 6 bases. The CDR3 has 16 residues. The V and J ends lost 1 base and 4 bases respectively, with 20 bases between them. Germline lookup yields CDR1 DFQATT and CDR2 SNEGSKA (reference sequence). The CDR3 sequence is CSARAPQGNIQYEQYF. CDR3 in DNA: TGCAGTGCTAGAGCTCCCCAGGGGAACATACAATACGAGCAGTACTTC.